Below are 20 T cell receptor beta chains sequenced from a single sample in a study of beta chain features in type 1 diabetes. What was sequenced were expressed TCRB transcripts, since all of the isolated RNA had been reverse transcribed. Clones were read by immunoSEQ multiplex PCR, and TCRdb kept only the in-frame ones, dropping some. The sample lists some 360,000 clones, around a fifth occurring once. Material for sequencing was naive CD4+ T cells from blood. The receptor source for this set is a woman aged 18 to 35 in good health.

In this sample, this clone turned up a few times. The J gene is TRBJ2-1, the V gene TRBV25-1; 7 bases are a match to TRBD2. V lost 3 bases and J lost 8; bases outside the gene matches: 10. CDR1 is MGHDK, CDR2 SYGVNS, per germline. CDR3 size: 15 residues. CDR3 DNA sequence: TGTGCCAGCAGTGACTTCGGGAGGATTGGGGATGAGCAGTTCTTC. As protein: CASSDFGRIGDEQFF.

In this sample, this clone turned up a few times. This chain joins TRBV30 and TRBJ2-7; 7 bases are a match to TRBD1. CDR1 is GTSNPN, CDR2 SVGIG, per germline (reference sequence). J was trimmed by 0 bases and V by 0 bases; bases with no gene match: 11. The CDR3 covers 17 residues. CDR3 protein: CAWSVGQVSLYSYEQYF. For the CDR3, the DNA is TGTGCCTGGAGTGTTGGACAGGTATCTCTTTACTCCTACGAGCAGTACTTC.

Only a few counts were recorded for this clone. The germline gene is not matched at one end of the junction; a read error may be the cause. This chain connects TRBV7-7 to TRBJ2-2; the match to TRBD2 covers 8 bases. Germline V gene sequence: CDR1 SSHAT, CDR2 FNYEAQ (reference sequence). The CDR3 is 17 amino acids. The CDR3 spells CASSSELVAGGTGELFF. The CDR3 nucleotides read TGTGCTAGCAGCTCAGAGCTTGTCGCGGGGGGCACCGGGGAGCTGTTTTTT.

This clone was counted a few times. The chain recombines TRBV29-1 with TRBJ2-7; tentative D call: TRBD1 (5 bases). Germline V gene lookup returns CDR1 SQVTM and CDR2 ANQGSEA. V lost 4 bases to trimming and J lost 3 bases, with 10 bases between them. The CDR3 runs to 12 residues. CDR3 loop: CSVGQGHYEQYF. The DNA of the CDR3 is TGCAGCGTTGGGCAGGGCCACTACGAGCAGTACTTC.

In its sample, this clone was seen a few times. The genes are TRBV20-1 and TRBJ2-3, with no clear D. Germline V gives CDR1 DFQATT, CDR2 SNEGSKA (reference sequence). The CDR3 has 11 amino acids. Between the trimmed V and J ends, which lost 5 bases and 2 bases, there was a span of 5 bases. DNA of the CDR3: TGCAGTGCTTTAGACACAGATACGCAGTATTTT. Amino acids: CSALDTDTQYF.

This clone was detected only a few times. The V call is TRBV28, the J call TRBJ2-3; 12 bases match TRBD2. The CDR3 runs 14 residues. V trimming: 8 bases; J trimming: 7 bases; junction bases outside the gene matches: 7. Looked up from germline, CDR1 is MDHEN and CDR2 is SYDVKM. The CDR3 region is CASELAGGTNTQYF. CDR3 in DNA: TGTGCCAGCGAACTAGCGGGAGGAACAAATACGCAGTATTTT.

This chain's CDR3 is CSVVAGARMNTEAFF. The CDR3, as DNA: TGCAGCGTTGTTGCGGGCGCAAGAATGAACACTGAAGCTTTCTTT. The chain has TRBV29-1 and TRBJ1-1; D call uncertain. V was cut by 4 bases and J by 0 bases, with 15 bases left in between. CDR1 is SQVTM, CDR2 ANQGSEA, per germline. CDR3 length equals 15 residues.

The chain recombines TRBV2 with TRBJ2-7; 9 nucleotides line up with TRBD1. The CDR3 runs 13 residues. In germline, CDR1 is SNHLY, CDR2 FYNNEI. V lost 10 bases, J lost 2 bases, and 6 bases stayed unmatched. The DNA of the CDR3 is TGTGCCACTTCAGGGGACAGGGCCTACGAGCAGTACTTC. Protein: CATSGDRAYEQYF.

This chain uses TRBV4-3 with TRBJ2-3, with D possibly TRBD2 on 6 matching bases. Germline CDR1 is LGHNA and CDR2 is YSLEER. The CDR3 runs 15 residues. V was pared by 1 base and J by 5 bases, with 13 bases between. Here the CDR3 DNA reads TGCGCCAGCAGCCAAGGTGCCCGGCGGGGAGATACGCAGTATTTT. The encoded protein is CASSQGARRGDTQYF.

V is TRBV4-1 and J is TRBJ2-5; 12 nucleotides line up with TRBD2. Germline values: CDR1 MGHRA, CDR2 YSYEKL. The CDR3 consists of 17 residues. J was trimmed by 4 bases and V by 3 bases; bases with no gene match: 9. CDR3 amino acids: CASSQGRASGGAETQYF. The CDR3 DNA sequence: TGCGCCAGCAGCCAGGGGCGGGCTAGCGGGGGGGCAGAGACCCAGTACTTC.

The J gene is TRBJ1-1, the V gene TRBV18, with no clear D. V lost 6 bases, J lost 11 bases, and 16 bases lay in between. The CDR3 consists of 12 residues. CDR1 and CDR2 from the germline V gene are KGHSH and LQKENI. CDR3 protein: CASSPVRGPAFF. In DNA form, the CDR3 reads TGTGCCAGCTCGCCGGTTCGGGGTCCTGCTTTCTTT. The whole variable domain, filled in from reference TRBV18 and TRBJ1-1, reads NAGVMQNPRHLVRRRGQEARLRCSPMKGHSHVYWYRQLPEEGLKFMVYLQKENIIDESGMPKERFSAEFPKEGPSILRIQQVVRGDSAAYFCASSPVRGPAFFGQGTRLTVV.

The rearrangement links TRBV18 to TRBJ1-5; D remains ambiguous. The CDR3 covers 15 residues. V lost 3 bases and J 6 bases, leaving 15 bases between the germline ends. CDR1 and CDR2 (germline): KGHSH, LQKENI. The CDR3 spells CASSPRSVVGQPQHF. In DNA form, the CDR3 reads TGTGCCAGCTCACCTCGGAGCGTCGTCGGTCAGCCCCAGCATTTT.

The count of this clone is one. The chain links TRBV5-1 to TRBJ2-1; D is perhaps TRBD1 (6 bases). Germline lookup yields CDR1 SGHRS and CDR2 YFSETQ. Trimming removed 0 bases at V and 2 bases at J, with 9 bases between. The CDR3 loop spans 15 amino acids. This CDR3 reads CASSLGAGAYNEQFF. In DNA, the CDR3 is TGCGCCAGCAGCTTGGGGGCAGGGGCCTACAATGAGCAGTTCTTC.

V usage is TRBV25-1 and J usage is TRBJ2-7, with 11 bases that match TRBD1. V trimming: 5 bases; J trimming: 2 bases; junction bases outside the gene matches: 8. Germline CDR1 and CDR2: MGHDK and SYGVNS. The CDR3 is 16 residues long. The CDR3 here is CASSPTPGQGAYEQYF. The CDR3 DNA reads TGTGCCAGCAGTCCAACCCCGGGACAGGGGGCCTACGAGCAGTACTTC.

This clone has a handful of counts. The chain employs TRBV4-1 and TRBJ1-3, with a weak D call TRBD1 (5 bases). Germline-derived CDR1 and CDR2 are MGHRA and YSYEKL. V lost 5 bases and J 0 bases, leaving 23 bases between the germline ends. There are 19 residues in the CDR3. This CDR3 is CASSFRIQGPFTSGNTIYF. In DNA form, the CDR3 reads TGCGCCAGCAGCTTCCGGATCCAGGGTCCCTTTACCTCTGGAAACACCATATATTTT.

The table lists this clone with a few counts. The chain employs TRBV4-1 and TRBJ2-2; 10 bases agree with TRBD1. The CDR3 sequence is 19 residues long. Germline assignment: CDR1 MGHRA and CDR2 YSYEKL. The J segment lost 3 bases and the V segment lost 6 bases, leaving 16 bases of the junction unmatched. CDR3 sequence reads: CASRARDRGVRGDTGELFF. CDR3 nucleotide sequence: TGCGCCAGCAGGGCCCGGGACAGGGGCGTACGGGGGGACACCGGGGAGCTGTTTTTT.

This clone has only a few counts. V usage is TRBV30 and J usage is TRBJ2-3, with D hard to call. CDR3 length equals 15 residues. Germline CDR1 and CDR2: GTSNPN and SVGIG (reference sequence). With 0 bases removed from V and 2 bases from J, the gap between germline ends came to 12 bases. The CDR3 DNA sequence: TGTGCCTGGAGTGTACGTCTCAGAAACACAGATACGCAGTATTTT. Encoded protein: CAWSVRLRNTDTQYF.

Only a few counts were recorded for this clone. The CDR3 region has the DNA TGTGCCAGCAGCCAAGAGAGGGCAGGTAGGCAGTTCTTC. This gives the protein CASSQERAGRQFF. V usage is TRBV4-2 and J usage is TRBJ2-1; possibly TRBD2 for D (5 bases). Germline CDR1 LGHNA, CDR2 YNFKEQ. The CDR3 loop spans 13 amino acids. Trimming cost V 0 bases and J 12 bases, with 12 bases left between them.

This clone showed up just once. The chain has TRBV30 and TRBJ1-1; 7 bases are a match to TRBD1. Germline CDR1 is GTSNPN and CDR2 is SVGIG (reference sequence). With V trimmed by 3 bases and J by 1 base, 14 bases remained unmatched. The CDR3 totals 17 residues. In nucleotides, the CDR3 is TGTGCCTGGAGACGGCCCGAATGGACAGGACAGAACACTGAAGCTTTCTTT. Its translation: CAWRRPEWTGQNTEAFF.

The CDR3 DNA follows: TGTGCCAGCAGCTTAGTACGGGACAATGAGCAGTTCTTC. It is translated as CASSLVRDNEQFF. The V gene is TRBV7-9, the J gene TRBJ2-1; D call uncertain. Trimming removed 1 base at V and 5 bases at J, with 6 bases between. The CDR3 length is 13 residues. CDR1 SEHNR and CDR2 FQNEAQ come from the germline V gene (reference sequence).